This is a list of T cell receptor beta chains from one sample in a study of T cells in Graves' hyperthyroidism and ophthalmopathy. TCRdb re-derived calls from the multiplex PCR reads in MiXCR, one entry per CDR3 protein. The top ten hold around 47% of the sample, which has about 200,000 distinct CDR3 sequences, roughly 18% seen once. The sample was blood. Every receptor here comes from a man aged 40-50 years with Graves' hyperthyroidism. Both conserved end residues are part of each CDR3. A D gene is named only where the DNA matches it firmly. A row's size may be missing; if present it is once, few, many or a size class.

>TRBD2|TRBV28|-|TRBJ2-3
TGTGCCAGCAGTTTGGGCCTAGCGGCGGGGGGTCCAGATACGCAGTATTTT
CASSLGLAAGGPDTQYF
>TRBD1|TRBV6-5|-|TRBJ2-1
TGTGCCAGCAGTTACCCATCCCCGGGACAGGGATACAATGAGCAGTTCTTC
CASSYPSPGQGYNEQFF
>-|TRBV6-6|few|TRBJ2-2
TGTGCCAGCAGTTACGTCGGAGCGAACACCGGGGAGCTGTTTTTT
CASSYVGANTGELFF
>-|TRBV2|many|TRBJ1-5
TGTGCCAGCCTTTCGAGCAGGGTGGGCAATCAGCCCCAGCATTTT
CASLSSRVGNQPQHF
>-|TRBV4-3|-|TRBJ1-3
TGCGCCAGCAGCCAAGAACCAGGCCGCTCTGGAAACACCATATATTTT
CASSQEPGRSGNTIYF
>TRBD1|TRBV20-1|many|TRBJ1-1
TGCAGTGCAGACAGGGATATTGCCATGAACACTGAAGCTTTCTTT
CSADRDIAMNTEAFF
>-|TRBV5-6|many|TRBJ2-1
TGTGCCAGCAGCTTCACCGGGTACGATGAGCAGTTCTTC
CASSFTGYDEQFF
>-|TRBV20-1|many|TRBJ1-3
TGCAGTGCTCCTGTACGTAGCTCTGGAAACACCATATATTTT
CSAPVRSSGNTIYF
>TRBD2|TRBV7-3|few|TRBJ2-3
TGTGCCAGCAGTTTAGTCCCGGGACTAGCGGGGGGGCAAGATACGCAGTATTTT
CASSLVPGLAGGQDTQYF
>-|TRBV12-3/TRBV12-4|-|TRBJ1-4
TGTGCCAGCAGCTCAGGGTGGCGTGGGACAACTAATGAAAAACTGTTTTTT
CASSSGWRGTTNEKLFF
>-|TRBV11-2|many|TRBJ2-5
TGTGCCAGCAGCTACCAGTGGAGGAAGTACCAAGAGACCCAGTACTTC
CASSYQWRKYQETQYF
>-|TRBV20-1|-|TRBJ2-6
TGCAGTGCTAGAGTTGGGGGGACTGGGGCCAACGTCCTGACTTTC
CSARVGGTGANVLTF